The 17 T cell receptor beta chains given below trace back to one sample, sequenced in a study of blood T cell repertoires in COVID-19. Clones were read by immunoSEQ multiplex PCR, and TCRdb kept only the in-frame ones, dropping some. The sample has 150,000 to 160,000 clones, 65% to 90% seen once; the top ten hold over 10%. The specimen sequenced was peripheral blood. These receptors were taken from a woman aged 60-75 years with COVID-19, enrolled during active disease.

The genes are TRBV7-6 and TRBJ2-7; possible D gene TRBD2, 6 bases. The length of the CDR3 is 15 residues. CDR1 is SGHVS and CDR2 is FNYEAQ in the germline V gene. The V end was cut by 5 bases, the J end by 0 bases, with 14 bases between. The CDR3 region is CASSPGTSSSYEQYF. CDR3 sequence (DNA): TGTGCCAGCAGCCCCGGGACTTCCAGCTCCTACGAGCAGTACTTC.

The chain employs TRBV6-6 and TRBJ1-5; TRBD1 is a possible D gene (5 bases). Deletions cut 5 bases from V and 2 bases from J, with 19 bases between. CDR1 and CDR2 (germline): MNHNY, SVGAGI (reference sequence). The length of the CDR3 is 17 residues. The CDR3 here is CASSPGTLGSGNQPQHF. CDR3 sequence (DNA): TGTGCCAGCAGTCCTGGGACTCTAGGCTCGGGCAATCAGCCCCAGCATTTT.

The V and J genes are TRBV27 and TRBJ2-2, with 7 bases that match TRBD1. The CDR3 is made up of 16 amino acids. The V gene's germline CDR1 is MNHEY and CDR2 SMNVEV (reference sequence). Trimming took 5 bases from V and 1 from J; bases not matched to a gene: 7. This CDR3 is CASSAYRGVNTGELFF. The CDR3 DNA is TGTGCCAGCAGTGCCTACAGGGGAGTGAACACCGGGGAGCTGTTTTTT.

Only a few counts were recorded for this clone. This sequence joins TRBV7-3 and TRBJ2-5; 7 bases fit TRBD2. V dropped 2 bases and J dropped 3; count of bases not matched to a gene: 9. CDR1 and CDR2 from the germline V gene are SGHTA and FQGTGA. The length of the CDR3 is 16 residues. The CDR3 DNA reads TGTGCCAGCAGCTTACTAGGACTAGGCGAGGAAGAGACCCAGTACTTC. The encoded protein is CASSLLGLGEEETQYF.

The chain joins TRBV29-1 to TRBJ1-2; D is perhaps TRBD1 (5 bases). V was clipped by 8 bases and J by 8 bases, with 21 bases between them. The CDR3 runs 13 residues. Looked up from germline, CDR1 is SQVTM and CDR2 is ANQGSEA. The CDR3 region has the DNA TGCAGCTGTGCCGGGACTCTAGCCAACGGCTACACCTTC. Amino acid sequence: CSCAGTLANGYTF. The whole variable domain, filled in from reference TRBV29-1 and TRBJ1-2, reads SAVISQKPSRDICQRGTSLTIQCQVDSQVTMMFWYRQQPGQSLTLIATANQGSEATYESGFVIDKFPISRPNLTFSTLTVSNMSPEDSSIYLCSCAGTLANGYTFGSGTRLTVV.

V usage is TRBV30 and J usage is TRBJ1-2; D unclear. V shed 0 bases and J shed 4 bases, with 12 bases lying between them. This CDR3 has 14 amino acids. Germline CDR1 GTSNPN, CDR2 SVGIG (reference sequence). Here the CDR3 DNA reads TGTGCCTGGAGTGTGCCAGGTACAAGCTATGGCTACACCTTC. Translating it yields CAWSVPGTSYGYTF.

The gene calls are TRBV5-8 and TRBJ1-4; TRBD1 aligns across 7 bases. The germline V gene has CDR1 SGHTS and CDR2 YDEGEE. The CDR3 runs 16 residues. Trimming removed 2 bases from V and 7 bases from J; junction bases left unmatched: 11. The CDR3 protein is CASSFSQGTASEKLFF. The CDR3 DNA sequence: TGTGCCAGCAGCTTTTCACAGGGGACGGCAAGTGAAAAACTGTTTTTT.

This clone was seen a single time. At one end the junction does not follow the germline gene, possibly because of a read error. The chain joins TRBV18 to TRBJ1-6; perhaps TRBD1 as D (6 bases). Germline-derived CDR1 and CDR2 are KGHSH and LQKENI. CDR3 size: 16 residues. The CDR3 loop is CASSPLPGGRNSPLHF. The CDR3 DNA sequence: TGTGCCAGCTCTCCACTTCCGGGGGGGCGGAATTCACCCCTCCACTTT.

This clone was seen a handful of times. This CDR3 is CASSLAHPGQNYEQYF. CDR3 DNA: TGTGCCAGCAGCTTGGCCCATCCGGGACAGAACTACGAGCAGTACTTC. V usage is TRBV5-6 and J usage is TRBJ2-7, with 7 bases matching TRBD1. Germline V gene data show CDR1 as SGHDT and CDR2 as YYEEEE. The CDR3 runs 16 residues. V lost 0 bases to trimming and J lost 3 bases; unmatched junction nucleotides: 9.

This rearrangement joins TRBV6-4 to TRBJ2-3, with 7 positions matching TRBD2. Germline V gene data show CDR1 as MRHNA and CDR2 as SNTAGT. The CDR3 sequence is 15 residues long. V gave up 3 bases and J gave up 6 bases; unmatched junction bases: 9. CDR3 sequence reads: CASSEDGRKGDTQYF. The DNA for the CDR3 is TGTGCCAGCAGTGAAGACGGGAGGAAGGGTGATACGCAGTATTTT.

In this sample, this clone turned up a few times. V and J are TRBV7-9 and TRBJ1-3, with no clear D. The CDR3 is 15 amino acids. CDR1 is SEHNR and CDR2 is FQNEAQ in the germline V gene (reference sequence). The ends were cut back, 1 base at V and 0 bases at J, with 7 bases in the middle. DNA for the CDR3: TGTGCCAGCAGCTTAGTAGGAGCCTCTGGAAACACCATATATTTT. Residues: CASSLVGASGNTIYF.

This chain uses TRBV7-2 with TRBJ1-5, with a tentative D call TRBD1 (5 bases). The CDR3 length is 13 residues. CDR1 and CDR2 (germline): SGHTA, FQGNSA. Trimming removed 5 bases from V and 6 bases from J, with 11 bases in between. The CDR3 DNA reads as TGTGCCAGCAGCCCGCAGGGAGGTCAGCCCCAGCATTTT. It translates to CASSPQGGQPQHF.

V and J are TRBV15 and TRBJ2-1; 9 positions agree with TRBD1. The junction had 6 bases not matched to a gene; V was cut back by 3 bases and J by 6 bases. The CDR3 contains 15 residues. Germline V CDR1 and CDR2: LNHNV, YYDKDF (reference sequence). CDR3 sequence reads: CATSRPGTGINEQFF. The CDR3 coding sequence is TGTGCCACCAGCAGGCCCGGGACAGGGATCAATGAGCAGTTCTTC.

This chain's CDR3 is CASKLEGGPLHF. The CDR3 nucleotides read TGCGCCAGCAAGCTTGAAGGGGGCCCCCTCCACTTT. The chain carries TRBV5-1 and TRBJ1-6, with 7 bases aligning to TRBD1. V lost 6 bases to trimming and J lost 13 bases; unmatched junction nucleotides: 7. The germline V gene has CDR1 SGHRS and CDR2 YFSETQ. The CDR3 contains 12 residues.

The genes are TRBV5-1 and TRBJ2-1; 11 nucleotides match TRBD2. Germline CDR1 and CDR2: SGHRS and YFSETQ. The trim removed 3 bases at V and 0 bases at J, leaving 2 bases unmatched. The CDR3 covers 16 residues. The chain's CDR3 is CASSYTSGSSYNEQFF. CDR3 nucleotides: TGCGCCAGCAGCTATACTAGCGGGAGCTCCTACAATGAGCAGTTCTTC.

The V and J genes are TRBV25-1 and TRBJ1-3; D is undetermined. The CDR3 is made up of 14 amino acids. V was cut by 0 bases and J by 5 bases, with 8 bases left in between. Germline V gene sequence: CDR1 MGHDK, CDR2 SYGVNS. The CDR3 sequence: CASSEYEGRNTIYF. CDR3 coding DNA: TGTGCCAGCAGTGAATATGAGGGTCGAAACACCATATATTTT.

This sequence joins TRBV24-1 and TRBJ2-5; 8 bases agree with TRBD1. Looked up from germline, CDR1 is KGHDR and CDR2 is SFDVKD. This CDR3 spans 15 amino acids. V shed 4 bases, J shed 4 bases, and the junction held 7 bases outside the gene matches. DNA for the CDR3: TGTGCCACCAGTGAACCTGACAGGGGAGGAGAGACCCAGTACTTC. Encoded protein: CATSEPDRGGETQYF.